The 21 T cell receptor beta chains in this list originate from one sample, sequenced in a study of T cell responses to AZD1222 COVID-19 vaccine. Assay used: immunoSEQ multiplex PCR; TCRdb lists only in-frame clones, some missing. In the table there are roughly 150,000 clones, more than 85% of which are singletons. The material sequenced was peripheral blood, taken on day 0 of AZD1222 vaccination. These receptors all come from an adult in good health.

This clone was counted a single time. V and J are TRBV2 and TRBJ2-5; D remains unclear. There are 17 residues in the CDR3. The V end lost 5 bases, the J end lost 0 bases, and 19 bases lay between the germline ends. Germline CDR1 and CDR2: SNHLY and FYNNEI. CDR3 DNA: TGTGCCAGCAGTAGGTCCGCCTTCGCAGCGTACCAAGAGACCCAGTACTTC. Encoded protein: CASSRSAFAAYQETQYF.

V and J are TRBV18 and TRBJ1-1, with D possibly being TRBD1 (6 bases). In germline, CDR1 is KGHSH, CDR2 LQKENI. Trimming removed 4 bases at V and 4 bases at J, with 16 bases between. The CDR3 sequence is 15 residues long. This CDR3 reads CASSQTNRASTEAFF. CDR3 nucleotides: TGTGCCAGCTCACAAACGAACAGGGCGAGCACTGAAGCTTTCTTT.

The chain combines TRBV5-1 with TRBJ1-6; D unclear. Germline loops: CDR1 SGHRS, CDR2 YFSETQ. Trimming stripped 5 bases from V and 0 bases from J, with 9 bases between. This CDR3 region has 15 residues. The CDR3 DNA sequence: TGCGCCAGCAGTCCGCGGAGCTCCTATAATTCACCCCTCCACTTT. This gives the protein CASSPRSSYNSPLHF.

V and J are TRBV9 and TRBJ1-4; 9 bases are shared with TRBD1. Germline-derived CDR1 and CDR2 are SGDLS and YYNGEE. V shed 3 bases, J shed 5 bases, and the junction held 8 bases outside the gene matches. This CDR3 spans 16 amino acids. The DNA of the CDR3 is TGTGCCAGCAGCGCAGACACAGGGGGCAGGAATGAAAAACTGTTTTTT. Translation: CASSADTGGRNEKLFF. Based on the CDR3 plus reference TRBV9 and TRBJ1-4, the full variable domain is DSGVTQTPKHLITATGQRVTLRCSPRSGDLSVYWYQQSLDQGLQFLIQYYNGEERAKGNILERFSAQQFPDLHSELNLSSLELGDSALYFCASSADTGGRNEKLFFGSGTQLSVL.

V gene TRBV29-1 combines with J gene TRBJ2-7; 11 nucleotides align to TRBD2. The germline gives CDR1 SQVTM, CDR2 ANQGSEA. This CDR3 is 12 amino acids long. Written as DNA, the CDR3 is TGCGGTGGCCTAGCGGGGGGATACGAGCAGTACTTC. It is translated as CGGLAGGYEQYF.

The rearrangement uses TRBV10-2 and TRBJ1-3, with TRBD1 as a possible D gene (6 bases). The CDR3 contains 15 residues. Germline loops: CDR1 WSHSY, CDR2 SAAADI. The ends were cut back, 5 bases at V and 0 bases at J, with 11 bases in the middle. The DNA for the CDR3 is TGCGCCAGCAGTTCGGACAGCAGCTCTGGAAACACCATATATTTT. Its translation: CASSSDSSSGNTIYF.

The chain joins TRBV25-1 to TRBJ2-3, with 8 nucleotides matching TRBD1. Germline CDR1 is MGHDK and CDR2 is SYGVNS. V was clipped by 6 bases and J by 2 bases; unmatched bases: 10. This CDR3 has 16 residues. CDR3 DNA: TGTGCCAGCAGATCAGGACAGGGAGAATTCACAGATACGCAGTATTTT. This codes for CASRSGQGEFTDTQYF.

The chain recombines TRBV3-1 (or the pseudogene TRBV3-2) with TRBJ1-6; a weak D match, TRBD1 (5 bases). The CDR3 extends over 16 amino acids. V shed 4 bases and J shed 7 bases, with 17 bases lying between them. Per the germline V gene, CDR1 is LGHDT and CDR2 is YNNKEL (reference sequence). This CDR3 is CASSLLSLGRNSPLHF. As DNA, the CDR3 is TGTGCCAGCAGCCTTCTATCCCTGGGACGAAATTCACCCCTCCACTTT.

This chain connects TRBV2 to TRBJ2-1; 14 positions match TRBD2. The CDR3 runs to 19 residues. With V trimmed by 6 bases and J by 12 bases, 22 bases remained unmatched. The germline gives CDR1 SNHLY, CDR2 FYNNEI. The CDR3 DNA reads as TGTGCCAGCAGGGGAGATACCTACGGGACTAGCGGGGGTAATATCCGGCAGTTCTTC. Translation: CASRGDTYGTSGGNIRQFF.

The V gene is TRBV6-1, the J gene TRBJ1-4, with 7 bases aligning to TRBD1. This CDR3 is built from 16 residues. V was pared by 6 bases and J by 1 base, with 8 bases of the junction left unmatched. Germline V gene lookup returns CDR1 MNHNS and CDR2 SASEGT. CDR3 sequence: CASRERRQGTNEKLFF. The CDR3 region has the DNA TGTGCCAGCAGAGAACGACGACAGGGAACTAATGAAAAACTGTTTTTT.

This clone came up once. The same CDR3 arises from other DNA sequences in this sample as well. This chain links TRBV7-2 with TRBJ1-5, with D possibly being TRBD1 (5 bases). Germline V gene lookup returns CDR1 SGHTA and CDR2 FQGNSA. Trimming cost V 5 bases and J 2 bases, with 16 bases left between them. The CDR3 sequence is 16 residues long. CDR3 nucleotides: TGTGCCAGCAGCCTTGGGCGGGGCGAAGGCAATCAGCCCCAGCATTTT. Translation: CASSLGRGEGNQPQHF.

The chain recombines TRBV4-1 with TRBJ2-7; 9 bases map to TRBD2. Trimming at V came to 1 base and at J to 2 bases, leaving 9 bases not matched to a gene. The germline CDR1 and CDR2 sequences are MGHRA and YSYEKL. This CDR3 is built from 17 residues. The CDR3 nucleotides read TGCGCCAGCAGCCAAGGGCTCCCTGCGGGAGGGACCTACGAGCAGTACTTC. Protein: CASSQGLPAGGTYEQYF.

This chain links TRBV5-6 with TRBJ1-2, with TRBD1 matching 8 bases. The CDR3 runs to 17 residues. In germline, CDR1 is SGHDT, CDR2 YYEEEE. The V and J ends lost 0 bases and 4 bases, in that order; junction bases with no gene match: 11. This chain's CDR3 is CASSLGSAGGRIYGYTF. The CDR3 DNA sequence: TGTGCCAGCAGCTTGGGGAGTGCAGGGGGCAGGATCTATGGCTACACCTTC.

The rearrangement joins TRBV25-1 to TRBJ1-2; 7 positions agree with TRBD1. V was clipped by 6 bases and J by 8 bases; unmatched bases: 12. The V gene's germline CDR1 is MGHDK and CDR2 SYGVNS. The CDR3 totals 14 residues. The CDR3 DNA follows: TGTGCCAGCAGACCAGGGGGACTCCTCAAAGGCTACACCTTC. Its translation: CASRPGGLLKGYTF.

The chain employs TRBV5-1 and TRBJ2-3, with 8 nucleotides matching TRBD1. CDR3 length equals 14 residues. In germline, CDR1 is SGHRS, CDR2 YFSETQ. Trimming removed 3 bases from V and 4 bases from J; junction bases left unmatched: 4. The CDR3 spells CASSSGQGSDTQYF. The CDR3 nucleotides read TGCGCCAGCAGCTCCGGACAGGGTTCAGATACGCAGTATTTT.

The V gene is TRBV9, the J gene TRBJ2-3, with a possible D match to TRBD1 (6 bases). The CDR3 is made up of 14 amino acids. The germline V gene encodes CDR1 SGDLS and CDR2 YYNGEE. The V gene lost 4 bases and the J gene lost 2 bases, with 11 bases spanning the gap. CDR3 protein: CASSPTGPTDTQYF. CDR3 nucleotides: TGTGCCAGCAGCCCAACAGGGCCCACAGATACGCAGTATTTT.

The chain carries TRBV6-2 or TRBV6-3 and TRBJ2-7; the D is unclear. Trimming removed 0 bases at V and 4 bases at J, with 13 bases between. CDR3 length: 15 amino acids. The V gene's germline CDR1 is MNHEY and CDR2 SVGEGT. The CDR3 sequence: CASSYSDPLVYEQYF. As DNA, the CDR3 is TGTGCCAGCAGTTACTCAGATCCTTTAGTTTACGAGCAGTACTTC.

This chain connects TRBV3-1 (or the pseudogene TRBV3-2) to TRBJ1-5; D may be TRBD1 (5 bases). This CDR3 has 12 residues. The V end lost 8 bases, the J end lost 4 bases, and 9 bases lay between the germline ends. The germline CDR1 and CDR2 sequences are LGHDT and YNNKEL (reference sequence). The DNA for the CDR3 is TGTGCCAGCGGGGGGGGAAATCAGCCCCAGCATTTT. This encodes CASGGGNQPQHF.

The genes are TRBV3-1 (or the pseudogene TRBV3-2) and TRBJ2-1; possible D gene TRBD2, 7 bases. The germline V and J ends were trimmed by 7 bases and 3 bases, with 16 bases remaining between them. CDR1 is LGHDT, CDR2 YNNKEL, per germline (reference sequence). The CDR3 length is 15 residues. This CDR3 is CASTLRGGLYNEQFF. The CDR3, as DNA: TGTGCCAGCACCTTGAGGGGGGGGCTCTACAATGAGCAGTTCTTC.

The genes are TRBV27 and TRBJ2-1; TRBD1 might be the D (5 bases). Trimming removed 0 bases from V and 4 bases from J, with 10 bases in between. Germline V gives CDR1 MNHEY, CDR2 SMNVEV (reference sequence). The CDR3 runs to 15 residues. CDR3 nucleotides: TGTGCCAGCAGTTTATCAGACAGATTGTACAATGAGCAGTTCTTC. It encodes CASSLSDRLYNEQFF.

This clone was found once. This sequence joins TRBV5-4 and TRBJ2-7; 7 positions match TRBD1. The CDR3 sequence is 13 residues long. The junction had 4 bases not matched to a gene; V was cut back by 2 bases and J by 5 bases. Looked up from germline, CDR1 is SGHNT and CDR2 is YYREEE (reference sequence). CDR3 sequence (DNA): TGTGCCAGCAGCTTCCAGGGGGTCGACGAGCAGTACTTC. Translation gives CASSFQGVDEQYF.